This T cell receptor (beta chain) was captured by sequencing in a study of T cell responses to AZD1222 COVID-19 vaccine. The CDR3 runs to 16 residues. The ends were cut back, 4 bases at V and 4 bases at J, with 17 bases in the middle. Germline V CDR1 and CDR2: SGHRS, YFSETQ. Assay used: immunoSEQ multiplex PCR; TCRdb lists only in-frame clones, some missing. Of 100,000 to 150,000 clones listed, roughly 90% are singletons. This clone was found once. The sequence was obtained from an adult who received the AZD1222 COVID-19 vaccine. This chain joins TRBV5-1 and TRBJ2-2; TRBD2 might be the D (6 bases). Source: peripheral blood, taken 28 days after the second AZD1222 dose. CDR3 loop: CASSPRLVRGTGELFF. The CDR3 DNA sequence: TGCGCCAGCAGCCCCCGACTAGTGCGAGGCACCGGGGAGCTGTTTTTT.